This TCR beta chain was obtained from a study of T cell responses to AZD1222 COVID-19 vaccine (dated by TCRdb to the early 2020s). Regarding the research as a whole: AZD1222 recipients with second doses at about 4 weeks or about 12 weeks were pooled, because spike-specific TCR depth and breadth did not differ between schedules. Trial participants were enrolled by age into subgroups of 18-55, 56-69 and 70-plus years, and around 140, 26 and 57 TCR-sequenced participants, respectively, were included in these subgroups. TCR sequencing covered 233 trial participants: 200 to 220 given two doses of AZD1222 and 26 given two doses of MenACWY control vaccine.

The CDR3 regions of human TCRbeta chains were analyzed by immunosequencing. The paper's processing steps were these. TCRs in the repertoires were matched against a reference library of SARS-CoV-2-specific TCRs that had been generated with the MIRA antigen-specificity platform. Breadth was defined as the fraction of unique TCRs that were SARS-CoV-2-associated. Depth was defined as the fraction of total T cells that were SARS-CoV-2-associated. Each spike-specific TCR was assigned to its reactive spike region and to a CD4 or CD8 class using the MIRA data. Log10-transformed breadth and depth values were compared by one-way ANOVA with Sidak's multiple comparisons tests. TCRdb stores this immuneACCESS table with in-frame sequences only. Part of the clones is absent; in the studies checked, under half of the shortfall reflects unresolved V genes, and no reason is known for the rest. V and J calls and clone size are as listed in that table; D and trimming were resolved from the DNA. This sample comprises fewer than 150,000 clones, roughly 90% of them detected only once. The top ten clonotypes cover roughly 4.5% of the sample.

Comments on this clone: It lacks a known antigen. No base quality information exists; no much larger clone differs at one position.

Taken with the paper, the label for time point translates to: baseline before first vaccination. The vaccinee samples were drawn from two UK trials, COV001 and COV002, one of which was a single-blind randomized controlled phase 2/3 trial testing AZD1222 (ChAdOx1 nCoV-19) in healthy adults. For TCRbeta chain sequencing, PBMC samples were collected from trial participants at day 0 and at day 28 after the second dose. The germline V gene supplies CDR1 SGHVS and CDR2 FQNEAQ. The trim is 5 bases for V and 10 bases for J, with a gap of 18 bases between the germline ends. Inclusive of the bounding cysteine and phenylalanine, the CDR3 is 15 residues long. Of all the DNA, just the CDR3 is kept, 45 bases in frame from base 1. The paper as a whole reports these results and caveats: A significant rise in spike-specific TCR breadth and depth was observed after two AZD1222 doses relative to day 0 and relative to MenACWY recipients. Nearly half of unique spike-specific TCRs reportedly recognized epitopes outside regions mutated in the B.1.351 and B.1.1.7 variants. Most participants were white British and females outnumbered males, and the authors suggested that clonal diversity may have been underestimated. The vaccine-associated CD4 TCRs covered the entire spike protein, and the dominant responses fell in regions 160-218 and 743-854. In the small 56-69-year group, the increase in depth fell short of significance, most likely because of low power. Conclusions about previously exposed vaccinees are limited, since just five or six AZD1222 recipients were seropositive for SARS-CoV-2 at baseline. Because no day 14 peak-response samples were available, repertoires were characterized only after the peak T cell response.

Recombination connected TRBV7-8 to TRBJ1-6; possibly the D gene is TRBD1, per 6 matching bases. The TCR was taken from an adult in good health. The starting material was peripheral blood, obtained on day 0 of AZD1222 vaccination. The CDR3 loop reads CASSQTAGARSPLHF. The DNA sequence reads TGTGCCAGCAGCCAGACGGCAGGGGCGAGGTCACCCCTCCACTTT.